Below, 10 T cell receptor beta chains from the same sample are listed, as sequenced in a study of T cells in Graves' hyperthyroidism and ophthalmopathy. Researchers amplified the TCR beta CDR3 regions from RNA transcripts. The HTBI primer set drove a first-round RT-PCR of the TCR CDR3. TCRdb itself ran the multiplex PCR reads through MiXCR, one entry per CDR3 protein. The data contain roughly 710,000 distinct CDR3 sequences, 30% to 40% of them singletons. Material: blood. Every receptor here comes from a woman in her thirties or forties with Graves' hyperthyroidism.

On this clonotype itself: With a much larger clone just one base away, this may be a read error. The chain couples TRBV20-1 to TRBJ1-3; D call uncertain. This CDR3 region has 13 residues. Germline values: CDR1 DFQATT, CDR2 SNEGSKA (reference sequence). The CDR3 loop is CSARRGSANTIHF. DNA of the CDR3: TGCAGTGCTAGACGGGGTTCTGCAAACACCATACATTTT.

This clonotype was seen a few times. The chain recombines TRBV4-1 with TRBJ2-5; D unclear. The CDR3 runs 14 residues. Germline CDR1 and CDR2: MGHRA and YSYEKL. Trimming took off 1 base at V and 5 bases at J, with 11 bases between the two ends. The CDR3 sequence: CASSQVTPQETQYF. As DNA, the CDR3 is TGCGCCAGCAGCCAAGTGACTCCCCAGGAGACCCAGTACTTC.

This clonotype was recorded at least ten times. This chain connects TRBV19 to TRBJ1-2; D is unclear. Per germline, CDR1 LNHDA and CDR2 SQIVND (reference sequence). The CDR3 consists of 12 residues. V dropped 7 bases and J dropped 3 bases, with 9 bases sitting between them. The CDR3 sequence is CASTKADYGYTF. Here the CDR3 DNA reads TGTGCCAGTACCAAAGCGGACTATGGCTACACCTTC.

Turning to this clonotype: A read error may produce the germline difference seen at one junction end. This sequence joins TRBV7-9 and TRBJ1-4, with D unclear. Germline CDR1 reads SEHNR; CDR2 reads FQNEAQ (reference sequence). This CDR3 comprises 16 residues. The chain's CDR3 is CASCQDRAATNEKLFF. CDR3 DNA sequence: TGCGCCAGCTGCCAAGATCGGGCAGCAACTAATGAAAAACTGTTTTTT.

The gene calls are TRBV7-8 and TRBJ1-3; the match to TRBD1 covers 7 bases. Germline CDR1 is SGHVS and CDR2 is FQNEAQ. V was clipped by 5 bases and J by 2 bases; unmatched bases: 9. The CDR3 runs 16 residues. In nucleotides, the CDR3 is TGTGCCAGCAGCCCCGAGGACAGGCCGACTGGAAACACCATATATTTT. It is translated as CASSPEDRPTGNTIYF.

Many counts were recorded for this clonotype. The rearrangement uses TRBV10-3 and TRBJ1-6; D remains ambiguous. V was cut by 3 bases and J by 6 bases, with 6 bases left in between. The CDR3 loop spans 13 amino acids. CDR1 and CDR2 from the germline V gene are ENHRY and SYGVKD. In DNA, the CDR3 is TGTGCCATCAGTGACGGGAGTAATTCACCCCTCCACTTT. It encodes CAISDGSNSPLHF.

The V and J genes are TRBV5-6 and TRBJ1-4, with D perhaps matching TRBD1 (6 bases). This CDR3 has 16 amino acids. CDR1 is SGHDT, CDR2 YYEEEE, per germline. Between the trimmed V and J ends, which lost 5 bases and 8 bases, there was a span of 22 bases. CDR3: CASSFLSTGSGEKLFF. In DNA form, the CDR3 reads TGTGCCAGCAGTTTTCTTAGTACAGGGTCTGGGGAAAAACTGTTTTTT.

V gene TRBV7-2 combines with J gene TRBJ2-7, with TRBD2 matching over 13 bases. The CDR3 extends over 15 amino acids. V was pared by 5 bases and J by 9 bases, with 10 bases of the junction left unmatched. Germline V lookup: CDR1 SGHTA, CDR2 FQGNSA. The CDR3 sequence is CASSPTSGRAARQYF. The DNA of the CDR3 is TGTGCCAGCAGCCCTACTAGCGGGAGGGCCGCTAGGCAGTACTTC. The variable domain in full, with the rest retrieved from reference TRBV7-2 and TRBJ2-7, is GAGVSQSPSNKVTEKGKDVELRCDPISGHTALYWYRQSLGQGLEFLIYFQGNSAPDKSGLPSDRFSAERTGGSVSTLTIQRTQQEDSAVYLCASSPTSGRAARQYFGPGTRLTVT.

The table lists this clonotype with a few counts. V and J are TRBV7-3 and TRBJ2-1; a weak D match, TRBD1 (6 bases). V gave up 4 bases and J gave up 6 bases, with 10 bases separating them. Germline values: CDR1 SGHTA, CDR2 FQGTGA. CDR3 length: 13 amino acids. The CDR3 nucleotides are TGTGCCAGCAGCTCCGGACAGAGCAATGAGCAGTTCTTC. It yields the protein CASSSGQSNEQFF.

There are a few counts of this clonotype. The J gene is TRBJ2-5, the V gene TRBV5-1, with 8 bases matching TRBD2. This CDR3 is 16 amino acids long. J was trimmed by 6 bases and V by 1 base; bases with no gene match: 11. Germline V gives CDR1 SGHRS, CDR2 YFSETQ. CDR3 loop: CASSLSSGGAGKTQYF. The CDR3 nucleotides are TGCGCCAGCAGCTTGTCATCCGGGGGGGCCGGAAAGACCCAGTACTTC. The variable domain in full, completed from reference TRBV5-1 and TRBJ2-5, reads KAGVTQTPRYLIKTRGQQVTLSCSPISGHRSVSWYQQTPGQGLQFLFEYFSETQRNKGNFPGRFSGRQFSNSRSEMNVSTLELGDSALYLCASSLSSGGAGKTQYFGPGTRLLVL.